The 19 T cell receptor beta chains below come from one sample, sequenced in a study of identical twins listed by TCRdb under 2016. Libraries came from 5' RACE. Sequencing took place on an Illumina HiSeq 2000. In TCRdb, the public reads were trimmed at Q25 with fastp and aligned with MiXCR, with productive beta chains retained. Duplicate CDR3 protein sequences are folded into a single record with the most common DNA and genes. For this sample there are hundreds of thousands of distinct CDR3 sequences; over 9% appear just once. Around 1.6% of the sample is taken by the ten largest. These data were also reused for a study on yellow fever vaccine responses in identical twins.

Sequenced material: PBMCs. The receptors here all came from a woman under 30 in good health.

The rearrangement uses TRBV6-6 and TRBJ1-1; D uncertain. CDR3 length: 12 residues. V lost 5 bases and J 6 bases, leaving 10 bases between the germline ends. Germline CDR1 is MNHNY and CDR2 is SVGAGI (reference sequence). CDR3: CASSPVFPEAFF. CDR3 bases: TGTGCCAGCAGTCCAGTCTTCCCTGAAGCTTTCTTT.

This clonotype was seen only a few times. The chain carries TRBV19 and TRBJ1-5; TRBD1 matches at 8 bases. The CDR3 covers 16 residues. V was pared by 6 bases and J by 6 bases, with 13 bases of the junction left unmatched. Germline V gives CDR1 LNHDA, CDR2 SQIVND (reference sequence). The CDR3 region has the DNA TGTGCCAGTAGCTTAAGACAGGGGTCAGCGTTTCAGCCCCAGCATTTT. Protein product: CASSLRQGSAFQPQHF. Full variable domain (missing parts from reference TRBV19 and TRBJ1-5): DGGITQSPKYLFRKEGQNVTLSCEQNLNHDAMYWYRQDPGQGLRLIYYSQIVNDFQKGDIAEGYSVSREKKESFPLTVTSAQKNPTAFYLCASSLRQGSAFQPQHFGDGTRLSIL.

The CDR3 reads CASSQANSYEQYF. CDR3 coding DNA: TGTGCCAGCAGCCAGGCCAATTCCTACGAGCAGTACTTC. This chain links TRBV3-1 with TRBJ2-7, with D unresolved. This CDR3 contains 13 residues. Trimming took 3 bases from V and 1 from J, leaving 7 bases between them. The V gene's germline CDR1 is LGHDT and CDR2 YNNKEL (reference sequence).

The J gene is TRBJ2-1, the V gene TRBV12-3 or TRBV12-4, with 12 positions matching TRBD2. The junction had 13 bases not matched to a gene; V was cut back by 6 bases and J by 7 bases. This CDR3 comprises 17 residues. CDR3 region: CASSYGTSGPSENEQFF. CDR3 in DNA: TGTGCCAGCAGCTACGGGACTAGCGGGCCTTCGGAGAATGAGCAGTTCTTC.

The chain links TRBV5-1 to TRBJ1-2, with D hard to call. Trimming shortened V by 0 bases and J by 7 bases, and 13 bases separated the two germline ends. The CDR3 has 14 residues. Germline CDR1 SGHRS, CDR2 YFSETQ. The CDR3 sequence: CASSLGQEFSGYTF. In DNA form, the CDR3 reads TGCGCCAGCAGCTTGGGGCAGGAGTTCTCTGGCTACACCTTC.

This clonotype was recorded at least ten times. The genes are TRBV12-3 or TRBV12-4 and TRBJ2-1; the match to TRBD1 covers 9 bases. There are 13 residues in the CDR3. J gave up 6 bases and V 8 bases, and 5 bases lay outside the gene matches. The CDR3 nucleotides are TGTGCCAGCCGACAGGGGGTTGGCAATGAGCAGTTCTTC. Protein sequence: CASRQGVGNEQFF.

The chain carries TRBV4-2 and TRBJ2-6, with D unresolved. Germline V gene data show CDR1 as LGHNA and CDR2 as YNFKEQ. V lost 1 base, J lost 0 bases, and 16 bases lay in between. The CDR3 sequence is 19 residues long. CDR3 nucleotide sequence: TGTGCCAGCAGCCAAGCCTTAGAGTTTTCCTACTCTGGGGCCAACGTCCTGACTTTC. It is translated as CASSQALEFSYSGANVLTF.

The chain recombines TRBV12-5 with TRBJ2-7, with D unclear. Trimming removed 4 bases at V and 6 bases at J, with 4 bases between. CDR3 length: 10 amino acids. From germline, CDR1 is LGHNT and CDR2 FRNRAP. The chain's CDR3 is CASGSPEQYF. Here the CDR3 DNA reads TGTGCTAGTGGTTCCCCCGAGCAGTACTTC.

This clonotype was counted only a few times. The genes are TRBV6-5 and TRBJ1-2; no firm D call. The CDR3 extends over 13 amino acids. V was trimmed by 0 bases and J by 4 bases, leaving 6 bases between them. Per the germline V gene, CDR1 is MNHEY and CDR2 is SVGAGI. CDR3 in DNA: TGTGCCAGCAGTTACTCGATTATCTATGGCTACACCTTC. Translated: CASSYSIIYGYTF.

This clonotype was detected only a few times. The gene calls are TRBV7-6 and TRBJ1-1; a possible D gene is TRBD1 (6 bases). V was pared by 5 bases and J by 4 bases, with 23 bases between. This CDR3 comprises 17 residues. Germline values: CDR1 SGHVS, CDR2 FNYEAQ. The DNA for the CDR3 is TGTGCCAGCAGCGTACAACAGGGAAGGCCGGGTAGCACTGAAGCTTTCTTT. Translation gives CASSVQQGRPGSTEAFF.

This clonotype was observed many times. This chain uses TRBV10-3 with TRBJ2-2, with 9 nucleotides matching TRBD2. J was trimmed by 5 bases and V by 6 bases; bases with no gene match: 10. The CDR3 consists of 16 residues. The germline V gene has CDR1 ENHRY and CDR2 SYGVKD. The CDR3 DNA reads TGTGCCATCAGGGCTCCGGGACTAGCTACGACCGGGGAGCTGTTTTTT. Protein sequence: CAIRAPGLATTGELFF.

This clonotype was counted only a few times. The rearrangement uses TRBV7-2 and TRBJ2-5, with no clear D. CDR3 size: 14 residues. Deletions cut 3 bases from V and 1 base from J, with 9 bases between. Germline CDR1 is SGHTA and CDR2 is FQGNSA. The chain's CDR3 is CASSLSAFQETQYF. CDR3 nucleotide sequence: TGTGCCAGCAGCTTGAGCGCGTTCCAAGAGACCCAGTACTTC.

The count of this clonotype is one. An end of the junction does not agree with germline; a read error may underlie this. The genes are TRBV15 and TRBJ2-1; the D gene is possibly TRBD1 (5 bases). Per germline, CDR1 LNHNV and CDR2 YYDKDF (reference sequence). The CDR3 sequence is 15 residues long. The CDR3 DNA sequence: TGTACCACCAGCATCCGGACATGGCCTAACAATGAGCAGTTCTTC. Protein: CTTSIRTWPNNEQFF.

This clonotype came up many times. The chain recombines TRBV5-1 with TRBJ2-1; D might be TRBD2 (7 bases). Germline V gene sequence: CDR1 SGHRS, CDR2 YFSETQ. With 2 bases removed from V and 7 bases from J, the gap between germline ends came to 16 bases. The CDR3 covers 15 residues. As DNA, the CDR3 is TGCGCCAGCAGCTTAGGGGGGGCGAATAGAAATGAGCAGTTCTTC. Its translation: CASSLGGANRNEQFF.

This chain uses TRBV20-1 with TRBJ2-3, with 9 bases aligning to TRBD2. J lost 6 bases, V lost 3 bases, and 10 bases had no gene match. The CDR3 has 15 residues. In germline, CDR1 is DFQATT, CDR2 SNEGSKA (reference sequence). In DNA form, the CDR3 reads TGCAGTGCTAGTCTCTGGCGGGAGGGCCCCGATACGCAGTATTTT. Translated, it gives CSASLWREGPDTQYF.

This clonotype has only a few counts. The J gene is TRBJ2-2, the V gene TRBV12-3 or TRBV12-4; 7 nucleotides line up with TRBD1. CDR3 length: 17 residues. V was clipped by 5 bases and J by 0 bases; unmatched bases: 9. The CDR3 is CASSPLPGQSNTGELFF. In DNA, the CDR3 is TGTGCCAGCAGTCCACTCCCGGGACAGTCGAACACCGGGGAGCTGTTTTTT.

This clonotype was counted a few times. The chain carries TRBV7-9 and TRBJ1-1; D unclear. This CDR3 is built from 15 residues. Trimming left V 1 base short and J 1 base short, with 10 bases between. Germline CDR1 reads SEHNR; CDR2 reads FQNEAQ (reference sequence). As DNA, the CDR3 is TGTGCCAGCAGCTTAGGAGAGGGTTGGAACACTGAAGCTTTCTTT. Translated, it gives CASSLGEGWNTEAFF.

The V call is TRBV5-5, the J call TRBJ2-1; either TRBD1 or TRBD2 may supply D (5 bases each). CDR3 length: 16 residues. From germline, CDR1 is SGHKS and CDR2 YYEKEE (reference sequence). The germline V and J ends were trimmed by 1 base and 6 bases, with 17 bases remaining between them. CDR3 DNA: TGTGCCAGCAGCTTGCTCCAGGGTTTTGGGACCAATGAGCAGTTCTTC. Its translation: CASSLLQGFGTNEQFF.

This clonotype was seen a handful of times. This CDR3 is CASSLVRALTGELFF. The CDR3, as DNA: TGTGCCAGCAGTTTAGTGAGGGCACTTACCGGGGAGCTGTTTTTT. The chain couples TRBV12-3 or TRBV12-4 to TRBJ2-2; TRBD2 might be the D (5 bases). V lost 1 base, J lost 5 bases, and 11 bases lay in between. The CDR3 is 15 residues long.